This T cell receptor beta chain is drawn from a study of T cell responses to AZD1222 COVID-19 vaccine. The CDR3 runs to 13 residues. V was clipped by 5 bases and J by 1 base, with 8 bases between them. Germline V gene lookup returns CDR1 SGHNT and CDR2 YENEEA. General study points: At study baseline, merely five or six AZD1222 recipients were seropositive. With two AZD1222 doses given, Spike-specific TCR breadth and depth both rose.

TCRdb's table, derived via immunoSEQ multiplex PCR, lists solely in-frame clones and lacks some. The sample yields some 120,000 clones, about 90% seen once. This clone was seen just once. Its antigen is undetermined. The chain joins TRBV11-3 to TRBJ1-1; D gene uncertain. This clonotype originated in an adult in good health. The sample was peripheral blood, taken on day 0 of MenACWY control vaccination. The CDR3 DNA is TGTGCCAGCAGCCGGACCGCGAACACTGAAGCTTTCTTT. It is translated as CASSRTANTEAFF.